This T cell receptor beta chain was sequenced for a study of a mutant IDH1 vaccine in newly diagnosed glioma. Overall study: Males made up roughly 60% and females approximately 38% of treated patients, whose mean age was 40.4 years.

Assay: immunoSEQ multiplex PCR; the TCRdb copy retains only in-frame clones and omits some. Among 40,000 to 50,000 clones, approximately 80% were seen once, and the ten largest hold about 17%. This clone was observed a handful of times. Its antigen is unidentified. One junction end disagrees with the germline gene, perhaps due to a read error. Time point described: week 47, end of study. In the vaccine, a single dose held 300 ug of the mutant IDH1 20-mer peptide, along with topical imiquimod. This CDR3 contains 13 residues. Germline V gene data show CDR1 as GTSNPN and CDR2 as SVGIG (reference sequence).

J is TRBJ1-5 and V is TRBV30; TRBD1 aligns across 8 bases. Specimen: PBMCs, collected from a glioma patient whose treatment included an IDH1 peptide vaccine. The receptor was derived from a man aged 18-30 years with glioma. Some clones in this sample may be carry-over from other donors' samples. CDR3 sequence: CAWSPGQGGRVGF. CDR3 coding DNA: TGTGCCTGGAGCCCAGGACAGGGCGGGCGGGTCGGTTTT.